This T cell receptor beta chain is drawn from a study of blood T cell repertoires in COVID-19. The table came from immunoSEQ multiplex PCR; TCRdb's copy has only in-frame clones and leaves some out. The profile covers over 250,000 clones, with about 87% appearing a single time and roughly 4% taken by the ten largest. CDR3 length: 15 amino acids. The gene calls are TRBV1 and TRBJ2-5; the table's D call of TRBD1 was not tested on the DNA. TRBV1 is annotated as a pseudogene. The sample taken for sequencing was peripheral blood. The sequence was collected from a man aged 55 to 69 who had recovered from COVID-19. The CDR3 coding sequence is TGCACCAGCAGCCACTTGACAGCCTCCCCAGAGACCCAGTACTTC. Amino acid sequence: CTSSHLTASPETQYF.